Listed below are T cell receptor beta chains from one sample, sequenced in a study of T cells in Graves' hyperthyroidism and ophthalmopathy. TCRdb recomputed calls from the multiplex PCR reads with MiXCR, one row per CDR3 protein. This sample carries about 290,000 distinct CDR3 sequences, approximately 16% of them seen once, and the ten largest clones take 33%. The specimen was blood. The receptors here all came from a man aged 30 to 45 with Graves' hyperthyroidism. The CDR3 runs from the conserved cysteine through the conserved F or W. The order of the fields is clone size, J gene, V gene, D gene, CDR3 protein, CDR3 DNA. D genes are given only for firm matches. Size is stated for part of the rows, as once, few or many counts, or as a class when the clone is expanded.

NA | TRBJ2-7 | TRBV3-1 | TRBD1 | CASSQPDRPPYEQYF | TGTGCCAGCAGCCAGCCGGACAGGCCTCCCTACGAGCAGTACTTC
many | TRBJ2-1 | TRBV20-1 | TRBD2 | CSARTGTSGRAGEQFF | TGCAGTGCTAGGACCGGGACTAGCGGGAGGGCAGGAGAGCAGTTCTTC
few | TRBJ2-1 | TRBV7-6 | TRBD2 | CASSLTGLAGLGSYNEQFF | TGTGCCAGCAGCTTAACGGGACTAGCGGGACTGGGTTCCTACAATGAGCAGTTCTTC
NA | TRBJ2-1 | TRBV5-5 | TRBD2 | CASSLRVSGGVLFF | TGTGCCAGCAGCTTGAGGGTTAGCGGGGGGGTGCTGTTCTTC
few | TRBJ2-1 | TRBV24-1 | TRBD2 | CATSPPASGRQFF | TGTGCCACCAGTCCCCCGGCTAGCGGGAGACAGTTCTTC
many | TRBJ2-7 | TRBV7-9 | TRBD1 | CASIPTGAYEQYF | TGTGCCAGCATCCCGACAGGGGCCTACGAGCAGTACTTC
few | TRBJ2-3 | TRBV12-5 | NA | CASADWGTDTQYF | TGTGCTAGTGCGGACTGGGGGACAGATACGCAGTATTTT
many | TRBJ1-5 | TRBV7-2 | NA | CASSLGIREAQPQHF | TGTGCCAGCAGCTTGGGTATACGTGAGGCACAGCCCCAGCATTTT
many | TRBJ2-1 | TRBV2 | NA | CASRKGEGADEQFF | TGTGCCAGCCGGAAGGGGGAGGGAGCTGATGAGCAGTTCTTC
many | TRBJ2-7 | TRBV12-3/TRBV12-4 | TRBD2 | CASRPGLVGEQYF | TGTGCCAGCAGGCCGGGACTAGTCGGTGAGCAGTACTTC
few | TRBJ1-4 | TRBV4-2 | NA | CASSPTSQPTNEKLFF | TGTGCCAGCAGCCCCACATCACAGCCAACTAATGAAAAACTGTTTTTT
many | TRBJ2-7 | TRBV3-1 | NA | CASSHFGLHNEQYF | TGTGCCAGCAGCCACTTCGGCCTACACAACGAGCAGTACTTC
few | TRBJ2-2 | TRBV6-4 | NA | CASSPTNVAVTELFF | TGTGCCAGCAGTCCGACTAACGTAGCGGTCACGGAGCTGTTTTTT
few | TRBJ2-2 | TRBV6-1 | TRBD1 | CASSLQGAGGELFF | TGTGCCAGCAGCCTACAGGGGGCCGGCGGGGAGCTGTTTTTT
NA | TRBJ1-1 | TRBV28 | NA | CASSLWRGNTEAFF | TGTGCCAGCAGTTTATGGCGGGGTAACACTGAAGCTTTCTTT
NA | TRBJ2-1 | TRBV11-3 | TRBD1 | CASSPRTGTWEQFF | TGTGCCAGCAGCCCCCGGACAGGGACGTGGGAGCAGTTCTTC
many | TRBJ2-2 | TRBV2 | NA | CASSYRSANTGELFF | TGTGCCAGCAGTTATCGCAGCGCGAACACCGGGGAGCTGTTTTTT
many | TRBJ1-5 | TRBV12-3/TRBV12-4 | NA | CASRGEGYSNQPQHF | TGTGCCAGCAGGGGAGAGGGATATAGCAATCAGCCCCAGCATTTT
NA | TRBJ1-2 | TRBV7-6 | TRBD1 | CASSQREGPGTGVYYGYTF | TGTGCCAGCAGCCAGAGAGAGGGACCCGGGACAGGGGTCTACTATGGCTACACCTTC
once | TRBJ1-2 | TRBV20-1 | TRBD1 | CSAIGQVLVYGYTF | TGCAGTGCTATCGGACAGGTGCTGGTCTATGGCTACACCTTC
few | TRBJ1-4 | TRBV9 | NA | CASSVATGEKLFF | TGTGCCAGCAGCGTAGCGACGGGAGAAAAACTGTTTTTT
NA | TRBJ2-1 | TRBV6-1 | TRBD2 | CASQLTSGSYNEQFF | TGTGCCAGCCAATTGACTAGCGGCTCCTACAATGAGCAGTTCTTC
many | TRBJ2-7 | TRBV12-3/TRBV12-4 | TRBD1 | CASSSYRDRPFEQYF | TGTGCCAGCAGTTCCTACCGGGACAGGCCCTTCGAGCAGTACTTC
many | TRBJ2-2 | TRBV6-1 | NA | CASSEATKSNTGELFF | TGTGCCAGCAGTGAAGCAACTAAAAGCAACACCGGGGAGCTGTTTTTT
many | TRBJ1-5 | TRBV12-5 | NA | CASGLVRFGGSNQPQHF | TGTGCTAGTGGTTTGGTAAGGTTTGGGGGTAGCAATCAGCCCCAGCATTTT
NA | TRBJ2-2 | TRBV5-1 | NA | CASSIGQTTGELFF | TGCGCCAGCAGCATCGGACAGACCACCGGGGAGCTGTTTTTT
once | TRBJ2-3 | TRBV5-1 | NA | CASTPDGTTLAAGDTQYF | TGTGCCAGCACCCCGGATGGTACTACCCTCGCCGCAGGGGATACGCAGTATTTT
many | TRBJ1-1 | TRBV18 | NA | CASSPTSWWGAEAFF | TGTGCCAGCTCACCGACCTCTTGGTGGGGGGCTGAAGCTTTCTTT
many | TRBJ1-1 | TRBV27 | NA | CASTAGNMNTEAFF | TGTGCCAGTACGGCGGGGAATATGAACACTGAAGCTTTCTTT
few | TRBJ2-1 | TRBV7-3 | TRBD2 | CASSMGLAGGKFF | TGTGCCAGCAGCATGGGACTAGCGGGAGGAAAGTTCTTC
many | TRBJ1-2 | TRBV28 | NA | CASSAGLLDYGYTF | TGTGCCAGCAGTGCAGGGTTACTTGACTATGGCTACACCTTC
NA | TRBJ2-2 | TRBV27 | NA | CASTPSNTYTGELFF | TGTGCCAGCACCCCATCCAACACCTACACCGGGGAGCTGTTTTTT
many | TRBJ2-1 | TRBV11-2 | TRBD1 | CASSLFPDRINEQFF | TGTGCCAGCAGCTTATTCCCGGACAGGATCAATGAGCAGTTCTTC
NA | TRBJ1-4 | TRBV30 | TRBD1 | CAWGGQDLEKLFF | TGTGCCTGGGGGGGACAGGACCTCGAAAAACTGTTTTTT
NA | TRBJ1-1 | TRBV5-1 | TRBD1 | CASSGWTGMNTEAFF | TGCGCCAGCAGCGGATGGACAGGGATGAACACTGAAGCTTTCTTT
NA | TRBJ1-1 | TRBV20-1 | TRBD1 | CSAIYFGTGGNTEAFF | TGCAGTGCTATATACTTCGGGACAGGGGGGAACACTGAAGCTTTCTTT
NA | TRBJ1-2 | TRBV28 | NA | CASSLSLGDYGYTF | TGTGCCAGCAGTTTATCTTTGGGGGACTATGGCTACACCTTC
NA | TRBJ1-2 | TRBV14 | NA | CASSQQQHYGYTF | TGTGCCAGCAGCCAGCAACAACACTATGGCTACACCTTC
NA | TRBJ2-1 | TRBV6-2/TRBV6-3 | NA | CASSSDSDNEQFF | TGTGCCAGCAGTTCGGACAGTGACAATGAGCAGTTCTTC
many | TRBJ2-3 | TRBV28 | NA | CASMEGFTDTQYF | TGTGCCAGCATGGAAGGATTTACAGATACGCAGTATTTT
NA | TRBJ1-2 | TRBV3-1 | NA | CASSQTGGNYGYTF | TGTGCCAGCAGCCAGACGGGGGGGAACTATGGCTACACCTTC
NA | TRBJ2-1 | TRBV6-2/TRBV6-3 | NA | CASRDLTTNEQFF | TGTGCCAGCAGAGACTTAACTACAAATGAGCAGTTCTTC
many | TRBJ1-1 | TRBV29-1 | NA | CSVEVNTEAFF | TGCAGCGTTGAGGTGAACACTGAAGCTTTCTTT
NA | TRBJ1-3 | TRBV12-3/TRBV12-4 | NA | CASSFGEHTIYF | TGTGCCAGCAGCTTCGGGGAGCACACCATATATTTT
many | TRBJ1-4 | TRBV2 | NA | CASRRWAGVGEKLFF | TGTGCCAGCAGGCGGTGGGCAGGCGTGGGTGAAAAACTGTTTTTT
many | TRBJ2-5 | TRBV19 | TRBD2 | CASSFTSGQETQYF | TGTGCCAGCAGTTTCACTAGCGGCCAAGAGACCCAGTACTTC
many | TRBJ1-1 | TRBV7-6 | NA | CASSTGSDTEAFF | TGTGCCAGCAGCACAGGGTCGGACACTGAAGCTTTCTTT
many | TRBJ2-7 | TRBV11-2 | TRBD2 | CASSFRTSGMISYEQYF | TGTGCCAGCAGCTTCCGGACTAGCGGTATGATCTCCTACGAGCAGTACTTC